A single sample gave rise to the 18 T cell receptor beta chains below, sequenced in a study of neurological immune-mediated disorders. Time point: longitudinal time-point 3. Using its own MiXCR run on the 5' RACE reads, TCRdb lists one record per CDR3 protein. This table has about 53,000 distinct CDR3 sequences, about 8% appearing once. Input material: PBMCs. The receptors were gathered from a woman in her thirties or forties in good health.

This clonotype was found many times. The chain links TRBV5-1 to TRBJ2-1, with 12 bases that match TRBD1. Trimming took 2 bases from V and 6 from J; bases not matched to a gene: 3. CDR1 is SGHRS and CDR2 is YFSETQ in the germline V gene. The CDR3 runs to 15 residues. As DNA, the CDR3 is TGCGCCAGCAGCTTCGGGACAGGGGGCGGCAATGAGCAGTTCTTC. Residues: CASSFGTGGGNEQFF.

This clonotype appeared a few times. The J gene is TRBJ2-1, the V gene TRBV6-1, with 9 bases aligning to TRBD1. Unmatched junction bases numbered 8, after V lost 4 bases and J lost 7 bases. In germline, CDR1 is MNHNS, CDR2 SASEGT. The CDR3 runs to 15 residues. The DNA for the CDR3 is TGTGCCAGCAGTGCTACCGGGACAGGGCGTAATGAGCAGTTCTTC. Its protein is CASSATGTGRNEQFF.

This clonotype was seen at least ten times. This chain uses TRBV9 with TRBJ1-6, with D possibly TRBD1 on 6 matching bases. This CDR3 is 14 amino acids long. Germline V lookup: CDR1 SGDLS, CDR2 YYNGEE. V lost 4 bases and J 6 bases, leaving 11 bases between the germline ends. The CDR3 loop reads CASSPRGGNSPLHF. CDR3 bases: TGTGCCAGCAGCCCCAGGGGAGGTAATTCACCCCTCCACTTT.

This clonotype showed up many times. The chain uses TRBV7-2 and TRBJ1-5, with 10 bases aligning to TRBD1. The CDR3 is 15 residues long. The V segment lost 5 bases and the J segment 4 bases; nucleotides outside the gene matches: 5. Germline CDR1 SGHTA, CDR2 FQGNSA. CDR3 protein: CASSPRTGGNQPQHF. The CDR3 DNA follows: TGTGCCAGCAGCCCAAGGACAGGGGGAAATCAGCCCCAGCATTTT. The full variable domain, its missing parts supplied by reference TRBV7-2 and TRBJ1-5, is GAGVSQSPSNKVTEKGKDVELRCDPISGHTALYWYRQSLGQGLEFLIYFQGNSAPDKSGLPSDRFSAERTGGSVSTLTIQRTQQEDSAVYLCASSPRTGGNQPQHFGDGTRLSIL.

About this clonotype itself: A much larger clone lies one base from this, so it may be a read error. This chain uses TRBV25-1 with TRBJ2-1; D is perhaps TRBD2 (5 bases). The CDR3 runs 14 residues. Germline loops: CDR1 MGHDK, CDR2 SYGVNS. The CDR3 nucleotides are TGTGCCAGCAGTACTCCGGGCCTAGCTAATGACCAGTTCTTC. Translating gives CASSTPGLANDQFF.

This clonotype was found many times. The chain combines TRBV20-1 with TRBJ2-1; 8 nucleotides align to TRBD2. CDR1 DFQATT and CDR2 SNEGSKA come from the germline V gene (reference sequence). V was pared by 1 base and J by 4 bases, with 6 bases of the junction left unmatched. This CDR3 comprises 15 residues. The CDR3 sequence is CSARVTSGVYNEQFF. CDR3 in DNA: TGCAGTGCTAGAGTAACTAGCGGAGTATACAATGAGCAGTTCTTC.

This clonotype was observed many times. This sequence joins TRBV5-1 and TRBJ2-3; no clear D. V lost 0 bases and J 2 bases, leaving 13 bases between the germline ends. CDR3 length: 16 amino acids. Germline loops: CDR1 SGHRS, CDR2 YFSETQ. CDR3 loop: CASSLAELGPTDTQYF. For the CDR3, the DNA is TGCGCCAGCAGCTTGGCCGAGCTCGGCCCCACAGATACGCAGTATTTT.

This clonotype has at least ten counts. This chain joins TRBV5-5 and TRBJ2-5, with D possibly being TRBD2 (5 bases). Germline V gene data show CDR1 as SGHKS and CDR2 as YYEKEE (reference sequence). V was pared by 6 bases and J by 5 bases, with 14 bases between. The length of the CDR3 is 13 residues. The CDR3 bases are TGTGCCAGCAACGCCCGGGAAAGGGAGACCCAGTACTTC. Translation: CASNARERETQYF.

At least ten counts were recorded for this clonotype. This chain uses TRBV18 with TRBJ2-7; D ambiguous. The germline V gene encodes CDR1 KGHSH and CDR2 LQKENI. This CDR3 region has 14 residues. V was clipped by 0 bases and J by 3 bases, with 9 bases between them. CDR3 residues: CASSPPLSDYEQYF. The CDR3 nucleotides are TGTGCCAGCTCACCACCCCTATCAGACTACGAGCAGTACTTC.

Ten or more counts support this clonotype. The chain is built from TRBV20-1 and TRBJ2-1; 7 bases line up with TRBD2. The CDR3 consists of 14 residues. Germline CDR1 DFQATT, CDR2 SNEGSKA (reference sequence). The V and J ends lost 5 bases and 4 bases, in that order; junction bases with no gene match: 8. CDR3 DNA sequence: TGCAGTGCTCCTGGCCCAGCGGGATACAATGAGCAGTTCTTC. It yields the protein CSAPGPAGYNEQFF.

This clonotype has just one count. The rearrangement uses TRBV4-3 and TRBJ1-2; D uncertain. This CDR3 region has 16 residues. The V end lost 10 bases, the J end lost 0 bases, and 21 bases lay between the germline ends. Per germline, CDR1 LGHNA and CDR2 YSLEER. CDR3 sequence: CANSQVRFLANYGYTF. The CDR3 DNA is TGCGCCAACAGTCAAGTGCGTTTTCTAGCTAACTATGGCTACACCTTC.

This clonotype has at least ten counts. J is TRBJ2-1 and V is TRBV12-3 or TRBV12-4; 8 positions agree with TRBD2. J was trimmed by 4 bases and V by 4 bases; bases with no gene match: 6. The CDR3 sequence is 15 residues long. The CDR3 coding sequence is TGTGCCAGCAGTTCCCCTAGCGGGTGGTACAATGAGCAGTTCTTC. Protein sequence: CASSSPSGWYNEQFF.

In this sample, this clonotype turned up many times. The chain has TRBV11-1 and TRBJ2-7; D tentatively fits TRBD1 or TRBD2 (5 bases each). V gave up 2 bases and J gave up 10 bases, with 18 bases separating them. The CDR3 has 14 residues. Germline CDR1 and CDR2: SGHAT and FQDESV (reference sequence). The CDR3 region has the DNA TGTGCCAGCAGCTTAAACAGGAGAGGAGGACGCCAGTACTTC. Translation: CASSLNRRGGRQYF.

This clonotype came up many times. This sequence joins TRBV12-3 or TRBV12-4 and TRBJ1-5; D is unresolved. V was pared by 1 base and J by 3 bases, with 7 bases between. This CDR3 spans 14 amino acids. CDR3 sequence: CASSLGRFNQPQHF. The CDR3 DNA follows: TGTGCCAGCAGTTTAGGGCGGTTCAATCAGCCCCAGCATTTT.

This clonotype was seen a handful of times. V is TRBV5-4 and J is TRBJ2-7; D is undetermined. Trimming shortened V by 4 bases and J by 0 bases, and 11 bases separated the two germline ends. There are 14 residues in the CDR3. CDR1 is SGHNT and CDR2 is YYREEE in the germline V gene (reference sequence). The DNA of the CDR3 is TGTGCCAGCAGCAATAACCTAGACTCCTACGAGCAGTACTTC. Protein product: CASSNNLDSYEQYF.

This clonotype was recorded at least ten times. The chain joins TRBV20-1 to TRBJ2-5; 7 bases are shared with TRBD2. Per the germline V gene, CDR1 is DFQATT and CDR2 is SNEGSKA (reference sequence). Trimming cost V 6 bases and J 4 bases; bases outside gene matches: 8. This CDR3 is 13 amino acids long. The CDR3 nucleotides read TGCAGTGCGGCGGGAGAGGAGGTAGAGACCCAGTACTTC. Translating it yields CSAAGEEVETQYF.

This clonotype was recorded at least ten times. This chain links TRBV4-3 with TRBJ2-1; either TRBD1 or TRBD2 may fit D (5 bases each). CDR1 and CDR2 from the germline V gene are LGHNA and YSLEER. The CDR3 spans 14 residues. V was clipped by 3 bases and J by 5 bases, with 11 bases between them. The CDR3 is CASSHGDHHNEQFF. In nucleotides, the CDR3 is TGCGCCAGCAGCCATGGGGACCACCACAATGAGCAGTTCTTC.

This clonotype was counted only a few times. This rearrangement joins TRBV12-3 or TRBV12-4 to TRBJ1-3, with a possible D match to TRBD1 (5 bases). V lost 6 bases to trimming and J lost 3 bases, with 12 bases between them. CDR3 length: 14 residues. CDR3 residues: CASSLTGVGNTIYF. The CDR3 nucleotides are TGTGCCAGCAGCCTCACAGGCGTTGGAAACACCATATATTTT.